This T cell receptor (beta chain) was sequenced in a study of cytotoxic CD8 clonotypes in ibrutinib-treated CLL. About the research overall: The study included 11 relapsed/refractory and roughly 15 treatment-naive patients; roughly 18 had IGHV unmutated disease. General study results and limits: With treatment, public clonotypes, which were uncommon, either contracted or remained stable. Baseline clonality, above age-matched healthy donor levels, tracked circulating CD8+ T-cell counts. The clonality went up when patients responded to ibrutinib and dropped back toward baseline at progression.

In its sample, this clone was seen once. The antigen is not known. The assay was immunoSEQ multiplex PCR, and TCRdb's table has in-frame clones only and misses some. The data hold more than 140,000 clones, with approximately 80% observed a single time. The CDR3 extends over 15 amino acids. In germline, CDR1 is MNHNS, CDR2 SASEGT. V was cut by 9 bases and J by 5 bases, with 20 bases left in between. The material sequenced was PBMCs, taken after 12 months of ibrutinib treatment. The chain uses TRBV6-1 and TRBJ1-5; possible D gene TRBD1, 5 bases. This receptor was taken from a human donor with chronic lymphocytic leukemia. In DNA form, the CDR3 reads TGTGCCAGTAGAGGGGACCAAGCCGGGGATCAGCCCCAGCATTTT. Translating it yields CASRGDQAGDQPQHF.